Below, 28 T cell receptor beta chains from the same sample are listed, as sequenced in a study of T cells in tuberculosis. The data were produced by immunoSEQ multiplex PCR, yet TCRdb's version contains in-frame clones alone and is incomplete. This table holds roughly 19,000 clones, more than 80% found once. Material for sequencing was PBMCs. The receptors originated from a donor aged 5 to 30 with latent tuberculosis or without tuberculosis infection.

This clone was counted between two and nine times. This sequence joins TRBV7-2 and TRBJ2-1; 9 bases agree with TRBD1. Germline lookup yields CDR1 SGHTA and CDR2 FQGNSA. With V trimmed by 3 bases and J by 5 bases, 2 bases remained unmatched. The CDR3 covers 14 residues. Here the CDR3 reads CASSLGQGHNEQFF. CDR3 sequence (DNA): TGTGCCAGCAGCTTGGGACAGGGCCACAATGAGCAGTTCTTC.

The chain uses TRBV29-1 and TRBJ2-7; a weak D match, TRBD1 (5 bases). This CDR3 comprises 11 residues. V lost 6 bases to trimming and J lost 7 bases, with 13 bases between them. CDR1 is SQVTM and CDR2 is ANQGSEA in the germline V gene. The CDR3 protein is CSVTGMGEQYF. CDR3 DNA sequence: TGCAGCGTCACAGGAATGGGGGAGCAGTACTTC.

This clone appeared once. The chain couples TRBV7-8 to TRBJ2-3; D is ambiguous. The CDR3 contains 15 residues. Germline V lookup: CDR1 SGHVS, CDR2 FQNEAQ. The germline V and J ends were trimmed by 4 bases and 4 bases, with 15 bases remaining between them. The CDR3 DNA sequence: TGTGCCAGCAGCTCGCGCGGAAGGTCAGCAGATACGCAGTATTTT. Protein: CASSSRGRSADTQYF.

The rearrangement links TRBV9 to TRBJ2-5; D possibly corresponds to TRBD2 (6 bases). The CDR3 is made up of 15 amino acids. The germline V gene has CDR1 SGDLS and CDR2 YYNGEE. The V and J ends lost 0 bases and 1 base respectively, with 10 bases between them. Here the CDR3 reads CASSVGPGGQETQYF. The CDR3 nucleotides read TGTGCCAGCAGCGTAGGGCCCGGGGGCCAAGAGACCCAGTACTTC. Full variable domain (remainder filled in from reference TRBV9 and TRBJ2-5): DSGVTQTPKHLITATGQRVTLRCSPRSGDLSVYWYQQSLDQGLQFLIQYYNGEERAKGNILERFSAQQFPDLHSELNLSSLELGDSALYFCASSVGPGGQETQYFGPGTRLLVL.

The chain uses TRBV2 and TRBJ2-3, with TRBD2 identical over 11 bases. Germline V gene sequence: CDR1 SNHLY, CDR2 FYNNEI. CDR3 length: 16 amino acids. Trimming removed 6 bases from V and 6 bases from J; junction bases left unmatched: 11. The chain's CDR3 is CASRRELAGVGDTQYF. The CDR3 DNA reads TGTGCCAGCAGAAGAGAACTAGCGGGGGTGGGGGATACGCAGTATTTT. Full variable domain (rest looked up from reference TRBV2 and TRBJ2-3): EPEVTQTPSHQVTQMGQEVILRCVPISNHLYFYWYRQILGQKVEFLVSFYNNEISEKSEIFDDQFSVERPDGSNFTLKIRSTKLEDSAMYFCASRRELAGVGDTQYFGPGTRLTVL.

V is TRBV27 and J is TRBJ2-3, with 7 positions matching TRBD2. Germline V gene sequence: CDR1 MNHEY, CDR2 SMNVEV (reference sequence). V dropped 0 bases and J dropped 3; count of bases not matched to a gene: 6. The CDR3 extends over 16 amino acids. CDR3: CASSLSLRGRTDTQYF. The DNA of the CDR3 is TGTGCCAGCAGTTTATCCTTGCGGGGGAGGACAGATACGCAGTATTTT.

J is TRBJ1-6 and V is TRBV4-3; 7 bases align to TRBD1. The CDR3 has 16 residues. CDR1 is LGHNA and CDR2 is YSLEER in the germline V gene. The V gene end was trimmed by 1 base and the J gene end by 5 bases; junction bases not matched to a gene: 5. CDR3 sequence reads: CASSQGTGTDNSPLHF. For the CDR3, the DNA is TGCGCCAGCAGCCAAGGGACCGGGACAGATAATTCACCCCTCCACTTT.

The chain links TRBV30 to TRBJ1-2, with a possible D match to TRBD1 (5 bases). CDR1 and CDR2 (germline): GTSNPN, SVGIG (reference sequence). CDR3 size: 15 residues. With 4 bases removed from V and 3 bases from J, the gap between germline ends came to 18 bases. CDR3 amino acids: CAWTTEGRGDYGYTF. In DNA, the CDR3 is TGTGCCTGGACCACCGAGGGACGGGGGGACTATGGCTACACCTTC.

This clone was counted a few times. The chain links TRBV5-1 to TRBJ1-2; unclear D gene. The CDR3 sequence is 14 residues long. CDR1 and CDR2 (germline): SGHRS, YFSETQ. V gave up 4 bases and J gave up 4 bases, with 14 bases separating them. DNA of the CDR3: TGCGCCAGCAGCCCGGGAGCGGAGGGCTATGGCTACACCTTC. Encoded protein: CASSPGAEGYGYTF.

The chain recombines TRBV5-8 with TRBJ2-5; 11 bases agree with TRBD1. The CDR3 runs 17 residues. Germline V gives CDR1 SGHTS, CDR2 YDEGEE. Losses at the gene ends were 3 bases for V and 5 bases for J; bases not matched to a gene: 12. CDR3 region: CASSYEFQDRGLETQYF. Written as DNA, the CDR3 is TGTGCCAGCAGCTATGAATTCCAGGACAGGGGGCTGGAGACCCAGTACTTC.

V gene TRBV11-2 combines with J gene TRBJ2-7; TRBD1 matches at 7 bases. V lost 4 bases to trimming and J lost 2 bases; unmatched junction nucleotides: 8. Germline CDR1 and CDR2: SGHAT and FQNNGV. The CDR3 has 15 residues. This CDR3 is CASSSLRQGTYEQYF. The DNA of the CDR3 is TGTGCCAGCAGCTCCTTAAGACAGGGAACCTACGAGCAGTACTTC.

The V call is TRBV29-1, the J call TRBJ2-1; tentatively, D is TRBD1 (6 bases). Between the trimmed V and J ends, which lost 7 bases and 0 bases, there was a span of 19 bases. The CDR3 runs 16 residues. Germline V gene data show CDR1 as SQVTM and CDR2 as ANQGSEA. The CDR3 region is CSAFPGVTFSYNEQFF. CDR3 DNA: TGCAGCGCTTTTCCAGGGGTCACCTTCTCCTACAATGAGCAGTTCTTC.

This clone turned up a few times. The V and J genes are TRBV7-2 and TRBJ1-6; 11 nucleotides align to TRBD1. V gave up 4 bases and J gave up 8 bases; unmatched junction bases: 4. This CDR3 has 15 amino acids. The germline V gene encodes CDR1 SGHTA and CDR2 FQGNSA. The CDR3 bases are TGTGCCAGCAGCTCCAGGACAGGGGGCCATTCACCCCTCCACTTT. This codes for CASSSRTGGHSPLHF.

V is TRBV29-1 and J is TRBJ2-7; TRBD1 aligns across 10 bases. Germline V gives CDR1 SQVTM, CDR2 ANQGSEA. The ends lost 7 bases at V and 3 bases at J; junction bases unmatched: 6. The CDR3 covers 13 residues. The CDR3 here is CSAGGTGVYEQYF. Here the CDR3 DNA reads TGCAGCGCTGGGGGGACAGGGGTCTACGAGCAGTACTTC.

The chain uses TRBV7-6 and TRBJ2-1; D is undetermined. CDR3 length: 12 residues. Germline-derived CDR1 and CDR2 are SGHVS and FNYEAQ. V was pared by 1 base and J by 9 bases, with 7 bases between. The DNA of the CDR3 is TGTGCCAGCAGCTTAGTCCCGGGTGAGCAGTTCTTC. As protein: CASSLVPGEQFF.

J is TRBJ2-5 and V is TRBV2, with D tentatively TRBD1 (6 bases). The DNA end lines up better with TRBJ2-7; the J call may be wrong. From germline, CDR1 is SNHLY and CDR2 FYNNEI. The CDR3 extends over 18 amino acids. The CDR3 protein is CASIGPPGDGGLSYEQYF. The CDR3 DNA reads as TGTGCCAGCATAGGCCCCCCAGGGGACGGCGGCCTCTCCTACGAGCAGTACTTC.

CDR3 coding DNA: TGTGCCAGATCGGACAGGGGCAACACCGGGGAGCTGTTTTTT. Protein product: CARSDRGNTGELFF. The J gene is TRBJ2-2, the V gene TRBV2, with 9 positions matching TRBD1. The trim removed 9 bases at V and 2 bases at J, leaving 4 bases unmatched. The germline V gene encodes CDR1 SNHLY and CDR2 FYNNEI. The CDR3 sequence is 14 residues long.

The chain carries TRBV10-2 and TRBJ1-1; 8 bases line up with TRBD1. Unmatched junction bases numbered 7, after V lost 8 bases and J lost 5 bases. This CDR3 contains 13 residues. Germline loops: CDR1 WSHSY, CDR2 SAAADI. CDR3 nucleotides: TGCGCCAGCTGGGACAGGCTTGGAACTGAAGCTTTCTTT. Residues: CASWDRLGTEAFF.

This chain joins TRBV7-2 and TRBJ1-1; 8 bases fit TRBD1. V shed 4 bases and J 10 bases; nucleotides not matched to a gene: 11. Germline CDR1 SGHTA, CDR2 FQGNSA. This CDR3 is built from 14 residues. CDR3 amino acids: CASSSTSGGGRAFF. DNA of the CDR3: TGTGCCAGCAGCTCGACTTCAGGGGGCGGACGAGCTTTCTTT.

This chain joins TRBV2 and TRBJ2-5; TRBD2 agrees at 9 bases. Germline trimming cut 3 bases from V and 5 bases from J; bases unmatched to any gene: 7. Germline V gene data show CDR1 as SNHLY and CDR2 as FYNNEI. The CDR3 extends over 15 amino acids. This CDR3 is CASSDDSGGGETQYF. CDR3 DNA sequence: TGTGCCAGCAGTGACGATAGCGGGGGTGGGGAGACCCAGTACTTC.

In its sample, this clone was seen a few times. The chain is built from TRBV27 and TRBJ2-7; D perhaps matches TRBD2 (6 bases). The CDR3 totals 15 residues. V shed 4 bases and J shed 3 bases, with 16 bases lying between them. Looked up from germline, CDR1 is MNHEY and CDR2 is SMNVEV (reference sequence). CDR3 region: CASSSIGGSGYEQYF. The CDR3 DNA reads as TGTGCCAGCAGTTCCATCGGAGGGTCTGGCTACGAGCAGTACTTC.

This sequence joins TRBV7-2 and TRBJ2-7; 7 nucleotides match TRBD1. The CDR3 sequence is 12 residues long. The J segment lost 12 bases and the V segment lost 4 bases, leaving 9 bases of the junction unmatched. Germline V CDR1 and CDR2: SGHTA, FQGNSA. The CDR3 spells CASSSRQGPRYF. The CDR3 coding sequence is TGTGCCAGCAGCTCCAGACAGGGCCCGAGGTACTTC.

The chain carries TRBV6-5 and TRBJ2-1; 9 positions match TRBD2. Germline V gene data show CDR1 as MNHEY and CDR2 as SVGAGI. This CDR3 comprises 14 residues. Germline trimming cut 6 bases from V and 10 bases from J; bases unmatched to any gene: 10. The CDR3 nucleotides are TGTGCCAGCAGGCGGGGGGGCGGATCTGGGGAGCAGTTCTTC. Protein product: CASRRGGGSGEQFF.

The V call is TRBV10-3, the J call TRBJ1-4; tentatively, D is TRBD1 (6 bases). Trimming left V 7 bases short and J 4 bases short, with 13 bases between. The length of the CDR3 is 14 residues. Germline V gene data show CDR1 as ENHRY and CDR2 as SYGVKD. The chain's CDR3 is CAIMKGGSNEKLFF. CDR3 nucleotides: TGTGCCATCATGAAGGGGGGGAGTAATGAAAAACTGTTTTTT.

The gene calls are TRBV11-2 and TRBJ1-4, with D uncertain. The CDR3 totals 16 residues. Germline loops: CDR1 SGHAT, CDR2 FQNNGV. With 0 bases removed from V and 0 bases from J, the gap between germline ends came to 8 bases. The CDR3 reads CASSLEWAATNEKLFF. The CDR3 DNA reads as TGTGCCAGCAGCTTAGAGTGGGCAGCAACTAATGAAAAACTGTTTTTT.

This rearrangement joins TRBV29-1 to TRBJ1-1; maybe TRBD1 (6 bases). The CDR3 is 14 residues long. Trimming removed 5 bases at V and 5 bases at J, with 18 bases between. CDR1 is SQVTM, CDR2 ANQGSEA, per germline. The CDR3, as DNA: TGCAGCGTTCCTTTGCAGGGGACGGGTACTGAAGCTTTCTTT. Protein: CSVPLQGTGTEAFF.

CDR3 sequence: CASAGPSAMNEKLFF. The CDR3 DNA follows: TGTGCCAGCGCAGGCCCCTCGGCTATGAATGAAAAACTGTTTTTT. J is TRBJ1-4 and V is TRBV9, with D hard to call. The CDR3 is made up of 15 amino acids. V dropped 7 bases and J dropped 5 bases, with 18 bases sitting between them. Germline CDR1 SGDLS, CDR2 YYNGEE. Full variable domain (missing parts from reference TRBV9 and TRBJ1-4): DSGVTQTPKHLITATGQRVTLRCSPRSGDLSVYWYQQSLDQGLQFLIQYYNGEERAKGNILERFSAQQFPDLHSELNLSSLELGDSALYFCASAGPSAMNEKLFFGSGTQLSVL.

This clone appeared a few times. The chain couples TRBV5-1 to TRBJ1-1; D is possibly TRBD1 (5 bases). The CDR3 is made up of 14 amino acids. Trimming removed 4 bases from V and 0 bases from J, with 10 bases in between. Germline-derived CDR1 and CDR2 are SGHRS and YFSETQ. This chain's CDR3 is CASSLGEMNTEAFF. The CDR3 DNA sequence: TGCGCCAGCAGCCTGGGGGAGATGAACACTGAAGCTTTCTTT. Complete variable domain (other parts from reference TRBV5-1 and TRBJ1-1): KAGVTQTPRYLIKTRGQQVTLSCSPISGHRSVSWYQQTPGQGLQFLFEYFSETQRNKGNFPGRFSGRQFSNSRSEMNVSTLELGDSALYLCASSLGEMNTEAFFGQGTRLTVV.